A selection of T cell receptor beta chains follows, all from one sample in a study of shared clonotypes between healthy human individuals. Only in-frame clones appear in the TCRdb table, and some are missing; sequencing was by immunoSEQ multiplex PCR. The sample includes about 1.5 million clones, 95% to 99% of them seen just once. Input material: naive CD4+ T cells sorted from blood. The receptors originated from a young man in good health. Each CDR3 is given with its conserved first and last residue. Each record gives: clone size, D gene, V gene, J gene, CDR3 protein, CDR3 DNA. The D gene is left open where the match is weak. Clone size is shown for a subset of rows, as once, few, many or a class of expanded clone.

clone size: .
D gene: .
V gene: TRBV18
J gene: TRBJ2-3
CDR3 protein: CASSPLMGEWGTDTQYF
CDR3 DNA: TGTGCCAGCTCACCTCTGATGGGGGAGTGGGGCACAGATACGCAGTATTTT

clone size: .
D gene: .
V gene: TRBV18
J gene: TRBJ1-1
CDR3 protein: CASSPLGVFTEAFF
CDR3 DNA: TGTGCCAGCTCACCATTAGGGGTTTTTACTGAAGCTTTCTTT

clone size: once
D gene: .
V gene: TRBV5-1
J gene: TRBJ2-3
CDR3 protein: CASSQGLGTDTQYF
CDR3 DNA: TGCGCCAGCAGCCAAGGACTCGGCACAGATACGCAGTATTTT

clone size: once
D gene: .
V gene: TRBV5-1
J gene: TRBJ2-5
CDR3 protein: CASSILTVKETQYF
CDR3 DNA: TGCGCCAGCAGCATTTTGACAGTTAAAGAGACCCAGTACTTC

clone size: .
D gene: .
V gene: TRBV19
J gene: TRBJ2-3
CDR3 protein: CASSASTDTQYF
CDR3 DNA: TGTGCCAGTAGTGCAAGCACAGATACGCAGTATTTT

clone size: .
D gene: TRBD1
V gene: TRBV7-2
J gene: TRBJ1-2
CDR3 protein: CASSPGTAPNYGYTF
CDR3 DNA: TGTGCCAGCAGCCCGGGGACAGCACCTAACTATGGCTACACCTTC

clone size: once
D gene: .
V gene: TRBV30
J gene: TRBJ2-1
CDR3 protein: CAWSVRASEQFF
CDR3 DNA: TGTGCCTGGAGTGTGAGGGCCAGTGAGCAGTTCTTC

clone size: .
D gene: .
V gene: TRBV21-1
J gene: TRBJ1-5
CDR3 protein: CASSPRRGAGSSNQPQHF
CDR3 DNA: TGTGCCAGCAGCCCTCGCCGGGGGGCGGGAAGTAGCAATCAGCCCCAGCATTTT

clone size: .
D gene: TRBD1
V gene: TRBV9
J gene: TRBJ1-2
CDR3 protein: CASSVAGPGQDRANYGYTF
CDR3 DNA: TGTGCCAGCAGCGTAGCGGGACCAGGACAGGATCGAGCTAACTATGGCTACACCTTC

clone size: .
D gene: .
V gene: TRBV5-1
J gene: TRBJ2-1
CDR3 protein: CASSPANSWGGYYNEQFF
CDR3 DNA: TGCGCCAGCAGCCCGGCGAACTCCTGGGGTGGGTACTACAATGAGCAGTTCTTC